This TCR beta chain was retrieved from a study of blood T cell repertoires in COVID-19. Study as a whole: The United States, Italy and Spain were the sources of the acute and convalescent COVID-19 samples. Sample material is recorded as cDNA or gDNA derived from T cells, B-cell-depleted T cells, or PBMCs.

In the original analysis: Amplification with reference gene primers provided the estimates of nucleated cell counts. Measured with immunoSEQ multiplex PCR; TCRdb has only the in-frame clones, and not every one. The V and J calls and clone size are taken from that table; D and trimming were inferred from the DNA. Of about 160,000 clones in the sample, about 93% were seen once. This CDR3 has 15 residues. V was pared by 5 bases and J by 7 bases, with 20 bases between. The V gene's germline CDR1 is SGHTA and CDR2 FQGNSA. The sequence came from a woman between 50 and 59 years old with acute or convalescent COVID-19. Sequencing was performed on peripheral blood. The V and J genes are TRBV7-2 and TRBJ1-1, with D possibly TRBD1 on 6 matching bases. CDR3 loop: CASSPITGKRIEAFF. The CDR3 bases are TGTGCCAGCAGCCCAATCACAGGGAAACGGATTGAAGCTTTCTTT.